This TCR beta chain was sequenced for a study of cytomegalovirus exposure and HLA in healthy donors. Study outcomes and limitations: DRB1 showed the most TCR associations and HLA-C the fewest in a later analysis, as rates varied by HLA locus.

Notes on this clone: Its antigen is undetermined.

Donors showed nominal health when sampled, although they likely had unrecorded immune exposures. 60 Vbeta and 13 Jbeta primers were used in PCR. The repertoire was sequenced with immunoSEQ multiplex PCR; TCRdb's copy has only in-frame clones and lacks some. The repertoire holds over 150,000 clones, with more than 70% as singletons. Germline V gene sequence: CDR1 MDHEN, CDR2 SYDVKM. The CDR3 is 13 residues long. V lost 7 bases to trimming and J lost 8 bases, with 17 bases between them. The source of this sequence is a man aged 25-45 years in good health and CMV-seropositive. The sequenced sample consisted of PBMCs. This rearrangement joins TRBV28 to TRBJ1-1, with TRBD1 as a possible D gene (5 bases). Written as DNA, the CDR3 is TGTGCCAGCACCGATGGGGGGAGGGGAGAAGCTTTCTTT. Its translation: CASTDGGRGEAFF. The full variable domain, in which reference TRBV28 and TRBJ1-1 provide the parts outside the CDR3, is DVKVTQSSRYLVKRTGEKVFLECVQDMDHENMFWYRQDPGLGLRLIYFSYDVKMKEKGDIPEGYSVSREKKERFSLILESASTNQTSMYLCASTDGGRGEAFFGQGTRLTVV.